This TCR beta chain comes out of a study of beta chain features in type 1 diabetes. Notes on the study in general: Relative to healthy donors, patients appeared to have naive, central memory and Treg TCRB repertoires that were more similar. Type 1 diabetes patients showed fewer insertions and more deletions at VDJ junctions. All four CD4+ subsets from Type 1 diabetes patients carried moderately but significantly shorter TCRB CDR3s.

Germline lookup yields CDR1 SQVTM and CDR2 ANQGSEA. The CDR3 totals 14 residues. V shed 4 bases and J 5 bases; nucleotides not matched to a gene: 6. Expressed TCRB transcripts were sequenced because the isolated RNA had all been reverse transcribed beforehand. This table comes from immunoSEQ multiplex PCR, and its TCRdb copy is limited to in-frame clones, with some not included. Here the sample spans almost 250,000 clones, roughly 14% being singletons. This clone was observed a few times. No antigen is known for it. Staining for CD45RO/CCR7/CD25/CD127/CD95/CD27 allowed sorting of CD4+ naive, central memory, regulatory and stem cell-like memory cells.

The specimen was naive CD4+ T cells from blood. The TCR comes from a woman aged 40 to 50 in good health. This chain joins TRBV29-1 and TRBJ1-2, with 11 bases lining up with TRBD1. CDR3 sequence: CSVGDRGGVYGYTF. As DNA, the CDR3 is TGCAGCGTTGGGGACAGGGGGGGGGTTTATGGCTACACCTTC.